Below are 26 T cell receptor beta chains sequenced from a single sample in a study of HIV-infected patients and healthy controls. No cell fractionation was done, so the repertoire covers all unsorted peripheral blood T cells. Reverse transcription used around 540 ng RNA and constant-region primers for alpha and beta. Alpha and beta chain libraries were made separately by chain-specific third strand synthesis with multiplexing indices. In TCRdb, the 5' RACE reads were re-called with MiXCR into one record per CDR3 protein. The table lists 10,000 or so distinct CDR3 sequences, about 5% of them singletons. This specimen consisted of blood, obtained before antiretroviral therapy. The receptor set was obtained from an adult with HIV infection.

This clonotype was counted many times. The V call is TRBV5-5, the J call TRBJ2-3, with no clear D. Trimming removed 0 bases from V and 5 bases from J, with 4 bases in between. Germline values: CDR1 SGHKS, CDR2 YYEKEE (reference sequence). There are 12 residues in the CDR3. The CDR3 loop is CASSLGLDTQYF. CDR3 nucleotide sequence: TGTGCCAGCAGCTTGGGGTTAGATACGCAGTATTTT.

This clonotype is medium-sized by share. V gene TRBV11-2 combines with J gene TRBJ1-5; D gene unclear. The V end lost 6 bases, the J end lost 6 bases, and 12 bases lay between the germline ends. Germline assignment: CDR1 SGHAT and CDR2 FQNNGV. This CDR3 region has 13 residues. The CDR3 nucleotides read TGTGCCAGCAGTGTCTGGGGAGGTCAGCCCCAGCATTTT. Its translation: CASSVWGGQPQHF.

In its sample, this clonotype was seen many times. A read error may produce the germline difference seen at one junction end. This chain connects TRBV7-7 to TRBJ2-7, with a possible D match to TRBD1 (5 bases). There are 13 residues in the CDR3. Germline CDR1 SSHAT, CDR2 FNYEAQ (reference sequence). For the CDR3, the DNA is TGTGCTAGCAGCTTAACCGACAGCAGTGAGCAGTACTTC. The encoded protein is CASSLTDSSEQYF.

Sample share makes this clonotype medium-sized. The rearrangement joins TRBV5-1 to TRBJ1-6; 8 bases map to TRBD1. This CDR3 has 14 residues. Per the germline V gene, CDR1 is SGHRS and CDR2 is YFSETQ. The V gene end was trimmed by 4 bases and the J gene end by 7 bases; junction bases not matched to a gene: 4. CDR3 sequence (DNA): TGCGCCAGCAGCGGAGGACAGGGCAATTCACCCCTCCACTTT. Its protein product is CASSGGQGNSPLHF. The full variable domain, completed using reference TRBV5-1 and TRBJ1-6, is KAGVTQTPRYLIKTRGQQVTLSCSPISGHRSVSWYQQTPGQGLQFLFEYFSETQRNKGNFPGRFSGRQFSNSRSEMNVSTLELGDSALYLCASSGGQGNSPLHFGNGTRLTVT.

This clonotype was counted many times. This chain links TRBV6-1 with TRBJ1-2; 9 nucleotides match TRBD1. With 6 bases clipped from V and 0 bases from J, the junction kept 14 bases outside the gene matches. Germline CDR1 MNHNS, CDR2 SASEGT. The CDR3 loop spans 18 amino acids. CDR3 nucleotide sequence: TGTGCCAGCAGGGAAAAGACAGGGGGGATCCTCTCTAACTATGGCTACACCTTC. As protein: CASREKTGGILSNYGYTF.

This clonotype was detected ten times or more. The chain employs TRBV12-3 or TRBV12-4 and TRBJ1-5; 9 nucleotides match TRBD1. J gave up 7 bases and V 3 bases, and 10 bases lay outside the gene matches. The CDR3 extends over 16 amino acids. The CDR3 DNA is TGTGCCAGCAGTTTGGGACAGGGACTTCTTAGGCAGCCCCAGCATTTT. Its protein product is CASSLGQGLLRQPQHF.

By sample share, this clonotype is medium-sized. In nucleotides, the CDR3 is TGTGCCAGTAGTCAGGACGCGAACACCGGGGAGCTGTTTTTT. Amino acid sequence: CASSQDANTGELFF. V is TRBV19 and J is TRBJ2-2, with no clear D. The CDR3 covers 14 residues. The V gene's germline CDR1 is LNHDA and CDR2 SQIVND (reference sequence). The V gene lost 5 bases and the J gene lost 0 bases, with 7 bases spanning the gap. The variable domain in full, completed from reference TRBV19 and TRBJ2-2, reads DGGITQSPKYLFRKEGQNVTLSCEQNLNHDAMYWYRQDPGQGLRLIYYSQIVNDFQKGDIAEGYSVSREKKESFPLTVTSAQKNPTAFYLCASSQDANTGELFFGEGSRLTVL.

This clonotype was seen repeatedly, ten times or more. This chain joins TRBV29-1 and TRBJ2-5, with 10 bases identical to TRBD1. The CDR3 loop spans 13 amino acids. V dropped 6 bases and J dropped 5; count of bases not matched to a gene: 6. Germline V gene sequence: CDR1 SQVTM, CDR2 ANQGSEA. The chain's CDR3 is CSVRQGATETQYF. CDR3 bases: TGCAGCGTACGACAGGGGGCGACCGAGACCCAGTACTTC.

This clonotype was counted at least ten times. CDR3 in DNA: TGCAGTGCTTTAACAGGGGGCACTGAAGCTTTCTTT. Residues: CSALTGGTEAFF. The chain employs TRBV20-1 and TRBJ1-1, with TRBD1 matching 8 bases. Germline-derived CDR1 and CDR2 are DFQATT and SNEGSKA (reference sequence). CDR3 size: 12 residues. V shed 5 bases and J 4 bases; nucleotides not matched to a gene: 3.

Details on this clonotype: The conserved closing phenylalanine or tryptophan is absent in this CDR3, likely reflecting a read error. This rearrangement joins TRBV11-2 to TRBJ2-1; D is possibly TRBD1 or TRBD2 (5 bases each). CDR3 size: 12 residues. Germline V gene data show CDR1 as SGHAT and CDR2 as FQNNGV. Trimming stripped 8 bases from V and 8 bases from J, with 13 bases between. The CDR3 reads CASEGNGDEQFL. The CDR3 DNA follows: TGTGCCAGCGAGGGGAACGGGGATGAGCAGTTCTTA.

Within the sample, this clonotype is medium-sized. This rearrangement joins TRBV15 to TRBJ2-3; 14 nucleotides match TRBD2. CDR3 length: 18 residues. Germline V gene data show CDR1 as LNHNV and CDR2 as YYDKDF (reference sequence). V lost 3 bases, J lost 5 bases, and 10 bases stayed unmatched. The CDR3: CATSSGLAGGKMGDTQYF. CDR3 bases: TGTGCCACCAGCAGTGGACTAGCGGGAGGTAAAATGGGAGATACGCAGTATTTT.

This clonotype was observed many times. The DNA for the CDR3 is TGTGCCAGCAGCCCGGGGACTAGTTTTGAGCAGTTCTTC. This translates into CASSPGTSFEQFF. The V and J genes are TRBV7-9 and TRBJ2-1; 8 nucleotides match TRBD2. Germline trimming cut 5 bases from V and 9 bases from J; bases unmatched to any gene: 6. Germline CDR1 and CDR2: SEHNR and FQNEAQ (reference sequence). The CDR3 length is 13 residues. The full variable domain, with the rest looked up from reference TRBV7-9 and TRBJ2-1, is DTGVSQNPRHKITKRGQNVTFRCDPISEHNRLYWYRQTLGQGPEFLTYFQNEAQLEKSRLLSDRFSAERPKGSFSTLEIQRTEQGDSAMYLCASSPGTSFEQFFGPGTRLTVL.

This clonotype was counted at least ten times. The chain carries TRBV28 and TRBJ1-2, with TRBD1 matching over 8 bases. The CDR3 loop spans 15 amino acids. V dropped 6 bases and J dropped 1; count of bases not matched to a gene: 7. Germline CDR1 MDHEN, CDR2 SYDVKM. The CDR3 nucleotides read TGTGCCAGCAGCCCTTGGACAGGGTTTAACTATGGCTACACCTTC. It yields the protein CASSPWTGFNYGYTF.

This clonotype showed up many times. The V and J genes are TRBV20-1 and TRBJ1-6; 9 bases agree with TRBD1. The CDR3 totals 15 residues. V lost 1 base and J lost 7; bases outside the gene matches: 5. Germline lookup yields CDR1 DFQATT and CDR2 SNEGSKA (reference sequence). The CDR3 spells CSARVGGQGNSPLHF. The CDR3 nucleotides are TGCAGTGCTAGAGTGGGGGGACAGGGAAATTCACCCCTCCACTTT.

By share, this clonotype ranks as medium-sized. The chain recombines TRBV7-9 with TRBJ2-5; D is ambiguous. The CDR3 runs 14 residues. Per germline, CDR1 SEHNR and CDR2 FQNEAQ (reference sequence). V shed 2 bases and J shed 1 base, with 8 bases lying between them. The CDR3 is CASSLNGVQETQYF. CDR3 coding DNA: TGTGCCAGCAGCTTAAATGGGGTCCAAGAGACCCAGTACTTC.

There are many counts of this clonotype. This rearrangement joins TRBV2 to TRBJ2-5; 8 nucleotides line up with TRBD1. The CDR3 consists of 14 residues. After removal of 7 bases from V and 5 bases from J, the junction contained 9 bases not matched to a gene. Germline CDR1 SNHLY, CDR2 FYNNEI. Here the CDR3 reads CASTLQGAGETQYF. The CDR3 nucleotides are TGTGCCAGCACTCTTCAGGGGGCCGGGGAGACCCAGTACTTC.

This clonotype was observed many times. The rearrangement joins TRBV7-9 to TRBJ2-5; TRBD2 might be the D (5 bases). V was cut by 5 bases and J by 4 bases, with 20 bases left in between. The CDR3 consists of 16 residues. In germline, CDR1 is SEHNR, CDR2 FQNEAQ (reference sequence). CDR3 residues: CASSPTRPGRVETQYF. In nucleotides, the CDR3 is TGTGCCAGCAGCCCAACCAGACCGGGGAGAGTAGAGACCCAGTACTTC.

In its sample, this clonotype is medium-sized. The chain is built from TRBV5-6 and TRBJ2-5; possibly TRBD2 for D (5 bases). Trimming shortened V by 0 bases and J by 1 base, and 10 bases separated the two germline ends. The CDR3 length is 15 residues. Germline loops: CDR1 SGHDT, CDR2 YYEEEE. CDR3 sequence (DNA): TGTGCCAGCAGCTTGGTTGGTGAGGGCCAAGAGACCCAGTACTTC. This gives the protein CASSLVGEGQETQYF.

This clonotype was seen many times. The rearrangement uses TRBV5-4 and TRBJ2-2; D ambiguous. The CDR3 runs to 14 residues. The germline V gene encodes CDR1 SGHNT and CDR2 YYREEE (reference sequence). Trimming removed 5 bases from V and 0 bases from J, with 8 bases in between. The CDR3 reads CASRRTPNTGELFF. The CDR3 DNA follows: TGTGCCAGCAGACGAACACCGAACACCGGGGAGCTGTTTTTT.

This clonotype is classed as medium-sized. The chain combines TRBV27 with TRBJ2-7, with D possibly TRBD2 on 5 matching bases. CDR3 size: 14 residues. Deletions cut 2 bases from V and 5 bases from J, with 13 bases between. Per the germline V gene, CDR1 is MNHEY and CDR2 is SMNVEV (reference sequence). Written as DNA, the CDR3 is TGTGCCAGCAGTTTACTTGGACTGGCGGACGAGCAGTACTTC. Encoded protein: CASSLLGLADEQYF.

The chain joins TRBV18 to TRBJ2-1; 15 nucleotides match TRBD2. The trim removed 3 bases at V and 0 bases at J, leaving 6 bases unmatched. The CDR3 has 19 amino acids. CDR1 is KGHSH and CDR2 is LQKENI in the germline V gene. DNA for the CDR3: TGTGCCAGCTCACCCGGGACTAGCGGGAGGAAAGGCTCCTACAATGAGCAGTTCTTC. It is translated as CASSPGTSGRKGSYNEQFF.

This clonotype was found many times. The chain is built from TRBV13 and TRBJ2-5; D is possibly TRBD1 or TRBD2 (7 bases each). The V gene lost 4 bases and the J gene lost 1 base, with 16 bases spanning the gap. The CDR3 loop spans 16 amino acids. Germline V lookup: CDR1 PRHDT, CDR2 FYEKMQ (reference sequence). CDR3 DNA sequence: TGTGCCAGCAGCTGGCGGGGGACAGCCGTCCAAGAGACCCAGTACTTC. Translation: CASSWRGTAVQETQYF. The full variable domain, completed using reference TRBV13 and TRBJ2-5, is AAGVIQSPRHLIKEKRETATLKCYPIPRHDTVYWYQQGPGQDPQFLISFYEKMQSDKGSIPDRFSAQQFSDYHSELNMSSLELGDSALYFCASSWRGTAVQETQYFGPGTRLLVL.

This clonotype was detected many times. The chain uses TRBV7-8 and TRBJ2-1, with a weak D call TRBD2 (7 bases). Germline CDR1 reads SGHVS; CDR2 reads FQNEAQ. Trimming removed 5 bases from V and 2 bases from J, with 16 bases in between. The CDR3 is 16 amino acids. In DNA, the CDR3 is TGTGCCAGCAGCCCAAGGGGGGAGGGCCCCTACAATGAGCAGTTCTTC. Amino acids: CASSPRGEGPYNEQFF. The complete variable domain, with remaining parts taken from reference TRBV7-8 and TRBJ2-1, reads GAGVSQSPRYKVAKRGQDVALRCDPISGHVSLFWYQQALGQGPEFLTYFQNEAQLDKSGLPSDRFFAERPEGSVSTLKIQRTQQEDSAVYLCASSPRGEGPYNEQFFGPGTRLTVL.

This clonotype was found many times. The chain links TRBV4-1 to TRBJ2-7; 15 bases fit TRBD2. CDR3 length: 20 amino acids. The V segment lost 4 bases and the J segment 2 bases; nucleotides outside the gene matches: 15. Looked up from germline, CDR1 is MGHRA and CDR2 is YSYEKL. Here the CDR3 reads CASSPRSVGTSGGSPYEQYF. The CDR3, as DNA: TGCGCCAGCAGCCCAAGATCGGTTGGGACTAGCGGGGGGAGCCCCTACGAGCAGTACTTC.

This clonotype was counted between two and nine times. This rearrangement joins TRBV19 to TRBJ2-3, with D unresolved. Germline CDR1 and CDR2: LNHDA and SQIVND (reference sequence). Trimming shortened V by 1 base and J by 0 bases, and 11 bases separated the two germline ends. The CDR3 totals 16 residues. As DNA, the CDR3 is TGTGCCAGTAGTATAGTTCGCGGTTCTAGCACAGATACGCAGTATTTT. Amino acids: CASSIVRGSSTDTQYF.

Points on this clonotype: Given a much more abundant clone one base away, this may be a read error. The chain employs TRBV6-1 and TRBJ2-1, with D uncertain. In germline, CDR1 is MNHNS, CDR2 SASEGT. V lost 2 bases, J lost 4 bases, and 12 bases lay in between. The CDR3 sequence is 15 residues long. The CDR3 region is CASSETTGGYNEQFF. In nucleotides, the CDR3 is TGTGCCAGCAGTGAAACCACTGGCGGATACAATGAGCAGTTCTTC.